The 24 T cell receptor beta chains in this list originate from one sample, sequenced in a study of blood T cell repertoires in COVID-19. Assay: immunoSEQ multiplex PCR; the TCRdb copy retains only in-frame clones and omits some. The sample includes about 190,000 clones, approximately 86% seen only once; the top ten take 2.1%. The sample consisted of peripheral blood. The origin of the receptors is a man in his 70s with active or convalescent COVID-19.

The chain couples TRBV7-6 to TRBJ1-2; TRBD1 is a possible D gene (6 bases). The V end lost 4 bases, the J end lost 4 bases, and 22 bases lay between the germline ends. The V gene's germline CDR1 is SGHVS and CDR2 FNYEAQ. This CDR3 is built from 17 residues. CDR3 DNA sequence: TGTGCCAGCAGCTCCGATCCCCCACACAGGGACGTCTATGGCTACACCTTC. It codes for CASSSDPPHRDVYGYTF.

This chain links TRBV11-2 with TRBJ2-4; 15 bases are a match to TRBD2. This CDR3 has 18 residues. Unmatched junction bases numbered 2, after V lost 1 base and J lost 1 base. Germline CDR1 reads SGHAT; CDR2 reads FQNNGV. In DNA form, the CDR3 reads TGTGCCAGCAGCTTAGGGGGGACTAGCGGGAGGGCCAAAAACATTCAGTACTTC. Its translation: CASSLGGTSGRAKNIQYF.

To note about this clone: No DNA is shown, since the ends of the CDR3 on it are uncertain; the CDR3 is the one TCRdb lists. The chain carries TRBV7-9 and TRBJ1-2; TRBD1, the D gene given by the table, was not confirmed from the DNA. The CDR3 region is 12 residues in length, termini included. Germline CDR1 SEHNR, CDR2 FQNEAQ (reference sequence). The CDR3 sequence: CASSLVGTGAVF.

V gene TRBV24-1 combines with J gene TRBJ2-5; 12 nucleotides line up with TRBD2. From germline, CDR1 is KGHDR and CDR2 SFDVKD. Trimming at V came to 1 base and at J to 5 bases, leaving 7 bases not matched to a gene. The CDR3 spans 17 residues. The CDR3 sequence: CATSDFPSGGAVETQYF. In DNA, the CDR3 is TGTGCCACCAGTGATTTTCCTAGCGGGGGGGCCGTGGAGACCCAGTACTTC.

This clone was recorded at least ten times. The rearrangement uses TRBV2 and TRBJ1-4; possibly TRBD1 for D (5 bases). V was trimmed by 6 bases and J by 8 bases, leaving 16 bases between them. The length of the CDR3 is 14 residues. Germline V gene data show CDR1 as SNHLY and CDR2 as FYNNEI. The CDR3: CASSLDTLGEKLFF. The CDR3 region has the DNA TGTGCCAGCAGCTTGGACACCCTGGGGGAAAAACTGTTTTTT.

The rearrangement links TRBV7-2 to TRBJ1-4; TRBD1 matches at 10 bases. CDR3 length equals 15 residues. Losses at the gene ends were 5 bases for V and 6 bases for J; bases not matched to a gene: 6. CDR1 and CDR2 (germline): SGHTA, FQGNSA. CDR3 DNA sequence: TGTGCCAGCAGCCCCGTTGGGACAGGGGATGAAAAACTGTTTTTT. Protein product: CASSPVGTGDEKLFF.

The table lists this clone with a count of one. This chain uses TRBV5-1 with TRBJ1-2; 12 nucleotides agree with TRBD1. The V segment lost 4 bases and the J segment 7 bases; nucleotides outside the gene matches: 8. Germline V CDR1 and CDR2: SGHRS, YFSETQ. The CDR3 spans 15 residues. Here the CDR3 reads CASSNPGQGAVGYTF. The CDR3 region has the DNA TGCGCCAGCAGCAACCCGGGACAGGGGGCGGTTGGCTACACCTTC.

V and J are TRBV11-2 and TRBJ2-7; D perhaps matches TRBD2 (6 bases). The CDR3 runs to 14 residues. The V end was cut by 5 bases, the J end by 5 bases, with 16 bases between. The germline CDR1 and CDR2 sequences are SGHAT and FQNNGV. The CDR3 protein is CASSLLAGLDEQYF. CDR3 DNA: TGTGCCAGCAGCCTACTAGCCGGCTTGGACGAGCAGTACTTC.

The sample holds one count of this clone. The V gene is TRBV6-5, the J gene TRBJ2-7, with 15 bases matching TRBD2. Germline V lookup: CDR1 MNHEY, CDR2 SVGAGI. The V gene end was trimmed by 5 bases and the J gene end by 4 bases; junction bases not matched to a gene: 3. This CDR3 is built from 15 residues. The CDR3 spells CASSTGLAGGYEQYF. DNA for the CDR3: TGTGCCAGCAGTACGGGACTAGCGGGAGGATACGAGCAGTACTTC.

The CDR3 DNA sequence: TGCGCCAGCAGCCAAGACGGGACTAGCGGTATCTATGAGCAGTTCTTC. Its protein product is CASSQDGTSGIYEQFF. The chain has TRBV4-3 and TRBJ2-1; 11 bases are shared with TRBD2. The length of the CDR3 is 16 residues. The J segment lost 8 bases and the V segment lost 0 bases, leaving 6 bases of the junction unmatched. The germline CDR1 and CDR2 sequences are LGHNA and YSLEER.

V gene TRBV3-1 (or the pseudogene TRBV3-2) combines with J gene TRBJ2-7; TRBD1 aligns across 8 bases. CDR3 length: 17 amino acids. Looked up from germline, CDR1 is LGHDT and CDR2 is YNNKEL (reference sequence). V was clipped by 0 bases and J by 3 bases; unmatched bases: 10. CDR3 sequence: CASSQDNPGGPLYEQYF. For the CDR3, the DNA is TGTGCCAGCAGCCAAGATAATCCAGGGGGCCCTCTCTACGAGCAGTACTTC.

V and J are TRBV3-1 (or the pseudogene TRBV3-2) and TRBJ2-5; 9 positions agree with TRBD2. The CDR3 totals 15 residues. The V and J ends lost 3 bases and 4 bases, in that order; junction bases with no gene match: 6. Per germline, CDR1 LGHDT and CDR2 YNNKEL (reference sequence). The DNA of the CDR3 is TGTGCCAGCAGCCAGGGGACTAGCTTCCGAGAGACCCAGTACTTC. Its translation: CASSQGTSFRETQYF.

The chain uses TRBV24-1 and TRBJ2-1; possibly TRBD2 for D (7 bases). The CDR3 runs 16 residues. Trimming removed 0 bases at V and 0 bases at J, with 8 bases between. CDR1 is KGHDR and CDR2 is SFDVKD in the germline V gene. This CDR3 reads CATSDLRGASYNEQFF. CDR3 sequence (DNA): TGTGCCACCAGTGATTTGCGGGGGGCCTCCTACAATGAGCAGTTCTTC.

The V gene is TRBV20-1, the J gene TRBJ2-3, with D unresolved. The V end was cut by 6 bases, the J end by 4 bases, with 5 bases between. This CDR3 has 10 residues. CDR1 and CDR2 from the germline V gene are DFQATT and SNEGSKA (reference sequence). CDR3 bases: TGCAGTGCCACAGCAGATACGCAGTATTTT. Encoded protein: CSATADTQYF.

The genes are TRBV12-3 or TRBV12-4 and TRBJ2-3; tentatively, D is TRBD2 (5 bases). Trimming took 6 bases from V and 6 from J, leaving 7 bases between them. The CDR3 totals 11 residues. This CDR3 reads CASRVADTQYF. The CDR3 bases are TGTGCCAGCAGGGTAGCGGATACGCAGTATTTT.

The chain has TRBV18 and TRBJ2-1; TRBD2 is a possible D gene (6 bases). V was trimmed by 1 base and J by 10 bases, leaving 20 bases between them. Germline CDR1 KGHSH, CDR2 LQKENI. The CDR3 spans 16 residues. The CDR3 loop reads CASSPRFAGSLGEQFF. DNA of the CDR3: TGTGCCAGCTCACCACGTTTTGCGGGGTCACTTGGGGAGCAGTTCTTC.

The rearrangement joins TRBV19 to TRBJ2-7; possibly TRBD1 for D (6 bases). Germline loops: CDR1 LNHDA, CDR2 SQIVND (reference sequence). CDR3 length equals 14 residues. V gave up 6 bases and J gave up 0 bases, with 12 bases separating them. The CDR3 DNA reads TGTGCCAGTAGACCCCGGGACAACTCCTACGAGCAGTACTTC. Translated: CASRPRDNSYEQYF.

The rearrangement joins TRBV2 to TRBJ2-5, with a weak D call TRBD1 (6 bases). Between the trimmed V and J ends, which lost 5 bases and 5 bases, there was a span of 18 bases. The CDR3 contains 15 residues. Germline loops: CDR1 SNHLY, CDR2 FYNNEI. The CDR3 protein is CASSWVGGSGETQYF. The CDR3 DNA follows: TGTGCCAGCAGTTGGGTAGGGGGTTCGGGGGAGACCCAGTACTTC. The whole variable domain, filled in from reference TRBV2 and TRBJ2-5, reads EPEVTQTPSHQVTQMGQEVILRCVPISNHLYFYWYRQILGQKVEFLVSFYNNEISEKSEIFDDQFSVERPDGSNFTLKIRSTKLEDSAMYFCASSWVGGSGETQYFGPGTRLLVL.

V and J are TRBV19 and TRBJ1-1, with 7 bases identical to TRBD1. CDR1 and CDR2 (germline): LNHDA, SQIVND (reference sequence). V lost 7 bases and J lost 5; bases outside the gene matches: 13. The CDR3 covers 15 residues. CDR3 protein: CASIRTGGSLTEAFF. The CDR3 coding sequence is TGTGCCAGTATTCGGACAGGAGGCTCTCTTACTGAAGCTTTCTTT.

The chain employs TRBV4-1 and TRBJ1-3; D gene ambiguous. CDR3 length equals 15 residues. Germline V lookup: CDR1 MGHRA, CDR2 YSYEKL. Trimming removed 3 bases from V and 0 bases from J, with 9 bases in between. The CDR3 is CASSQRAGSGNTIYF. The DNA of the CDR3 is TGCGCCAGCAGCCAGAGAGCCGGCTCTGGAAACACCATATATTTT.

This chain links TRBV28 with TRBJ1-6; TRBD1 is a possible D gene (6 bases). The V end lost 5 bases, the J end lost 6 bases, and 14 bases lay between the germline ends. Germline V gene lookup returns CDR1 MDHEN and CDR2 SYDVKM. The length of the CDR3 is 15 residues. CDR3 protein: CASSPQQGFNSPLHF. As DNA, the CDR3 is TGTGCCAGCAGTCCCCAACAGGGTTTTAATTCACCCCTCCACTTT.

The CDR3 region is CASPGSSWEAFF. In DNA form, the CDR3 reads TGTGCCAGCCCAGGCTCCAGCTGGGAAGCTTTCTTT. V gene TRBV6-7 combines with J gene TRBJ1-1; D is ambiguous. TRBV6-7 is classed as an ORF, of uncertain function. The CDR3 is 12 residues long. Trimming left V 8 bases short and J 8 bases short, with 15 bases between.

The J gene is TRBJ2-1, the V gene TRBV7-2; D is perhaps TRBD2 (7 bases). The length of the CDR3 is 13 residues. Germline V lookup: CDR1 SGHTA, CDR2 FQGNSA. Trimming pared 0 bases from V and 9 bases from J, leaving 9 bases between. The chain's CDR3 is CASSLARGAEQFF. As DNA, the CDR3 is TGTGCCAGCAGCTTAGCCCGGGGGGCTGAGCAGTTCTTC.

The chain uses TRBV9 and TRBJ2-7; D is ambiguous. Germline V gene sequence: CDR1 SGDLS, CDR2 YYNGEE. Trimming took off 4 bases at V and 6 bases at J, with 14 bases between the two ends. This CDR3 has 13 amino acids. CDR3 sequence (DNA): TGTGCCAGCAGCCCCGAGGTGCAAGGCGAGCAGTACTTC. Encoded protein: CASSPEVQGEQYF. The whole variable domain, remainder taken from reference TRBV9 and TRBJ2-7, is DSGVTQTPKHLITATGQRVTLRCSPRSGDLSVYWYQQSLDQGLQFLIQYYNGEERAKGNILERFSAQQFPDLHSELNLSSLELGDSALYFCASSPEVQGEQYFGPGTRLTVT.